Below, 21 T cell receptor beta chains from the same sample are listed, as sequenced in a study of shared clonotypes between healthy human individuals. Clones were read by immunoSEQ multiplex PCR, and TCRdb kept only the in-frame ones, dropping some. This sample has approximately 2.5 million clones, with 93% found just once. Material for sequencing was naive CD4+ T cells from PBMCs. Sample subset: CD45RA+ positively selected. The receptors stem from a young man in good health. Some clones in this sample may be carry-over from other donors' samples.

The chain combines TRBV29-1 with TRBJ2-3; perhaps TRBD2 as D (6 bases). CDR3 length equals 15 residues. With 4 bases removed from V and 0 bases from J, the gap between germline ends came to 14 bases. CDR1 and CDR2 (germline): SQVTM, ANQGSEA. The CDR3: CSVVLLARSTDTQYF. In DNA form, the CDR3 reads TGCAGCGTTGTTTTACTAGCCCGTAGCACAGATACGCAGTATTTT.

The CDR3 loop is CATSRDLRQGAFF. The CDR3 DNA reads as TGTGCCACCAGCAGAGATCTTAGGCAGGGAGCTTTCTTT. J is TRBJ1-1 and V is TRBV15; D is possibly TRBD1 (5 bases). V was pared by 0 bases and J by 10 bases, with 12 bases between. Germline V lookup: CDR1 LNHNV, CDR2 YYDKDF (reference sequence). The CDR3 covers 13 residues.

This CDR3 reads CAWSVRGRRLTNEKLFF. CDR3 sequence (DNA): TGTGCCTGGAGTGTTAGGGGGCGAAGGTTAACTAATGAAAAACTGTTTTTT. The chain recombines TRBV30 with TRBJ1-4; 7 bases fit TRBD1. Germline lookup yields CDR1 GTSNPN and CDR2 SVGIG (reference sequence). The CDR3 has 17 amino acids. The V gene end was trimmed by 0 bases and the J gene end by 1 base; junction bases not matched to a gene: 8.

Worth noting for this clone: Other nucleotide sequences from this sample produce the same CDR3. The J gene is TRBJ1-1, the V gene TRBV5-1, with a possible D match to TRBD1 (5 bases). Looked up from germline, CDR1 is SGHRS and CDR2 is YFSETQ. This CDR3 is built from 15 residues. V lost 0 bases, J lost 4 bases, and 13 bases lay in between. The CDR3 DNA is TGCGCCAGCAGCTTGGAGGGGCAGGGTATCACTGAAGCTTTCTTT. The encoded protein is CASSLEGQGITEAFF.

This rearrangement joins TRBV4-1 to TRBJ1-4; 8 bases align to TRBD1. CDR1 and CDR2 from the germline V gene are MGHRA and YSYEKL. CDR3 size: 16 residues. The V and J ends lost 6 bases and 0 bases, in that order; junction bases with no gene match: 6. CDR3 sequence reads: CASSDGTGSTNEKLFF. CDR3 DNA sequence: TGCGCCAGCAGTGACGGGACAGGTTCAACTAATGAAAAACTGTTTTTT.

This chain links TRBV25-1 with TRBJ2-7; D remains unclear. The CDR3 totals 16 residues. CDR1 is MGHDK, CDR2 SYGVNS, per germline. V lost 6 bases and J lost 0, with 18 bases in between. The chain's CDR3 is CASRATPPAASYEQYF. The CDR3 DNA reads TGTGCCAGCAGGGCGACGCCCCCGGCGGCCTCCTACGAGCAGTACTTC.

V is TRBV30 and J is TRBJ1-1; D not certain. V lost 3 bases and J 0 bases, leaving 11 bases between the germline ends. This CDR3 contains 14 residues. Germline V gives CDR1 GTSNPN, CDR2 SVGIG (reference sequence). CDR3 in amino acids: CAWRRQTLNTEAFF. CDR3 DNA sequence: TGTGCCTGGAGGCGCCAGACCTTGAACACTGAAGCTTTCTTT.

About this clone itself: Other DNA variants within this sample encode the same CDR3. The V call is TRBV19, the J call TRBJ2-7; the match to TRBD1 covers 10 bases. Germline CDR1 is LNHDA and CDR2 is SQIVND (reference sequence). With V trimmed by 3 bases and J by 4 bases, 6 bases remained unmatched. There are 15 residues in the CDR3. The CDR3 protein is CASSIGGQGTYEQYF. The DNA of the CDR3 is TGTGCCAGTAGTATTGGGGGACAGGGGACGTACGAGCAGTACTTC.

This clone has only one observation. Other nucleotide sequences from this sample produce the same CDR3. The CDR3 region has the DNA TGTGCCAGTAGTCCGAGACAGGGGGGTAGCAATCAGCCCCAGCATTTT. Translating it yields CASSPRQGGSNQPQHF. This chain links TRBV19 with TRBJ1-5, with TRBD1 identical over 9 bases. Trimming removed 5 bases from V and 0 bases from J; junction bases left unmatched: 5. Germline V lookup: CDR1 LNHDA, CDR2 SQIVND (reference sequence). This CDR3 has 16 amino acids.

The chain combines TRBV19 with TRBJ1-4, with 9 positions matching TRBD1. The germline V gene encodes CDR1 LNHDA and CDR2 SQIVND (reference sequence). V lost 10 bases and J lost 7; bases outside the gene matches: 10. The CDR3 totals 14 residues. This CDR3 reads CATRDRGYGEKLFF. CDR3 DNA sequence: TGTGCCACCCGAGACAGGGGGTACGGTGAAAAACTGTTTTTT.

This clone appeared once. The rearrangement links TRBV5-4 to TRBJ1-4; D perhaps matches TRBD1 (6 bases). CDR3 length equals 16 residues. Germline-derived CDR1 and CDR2 are SGHNT and YYREEE (reference sequence). The ends were cut back, 4 bases at V and 3 bases at J, with 16 bases in the middle. CDR3 protein: CASSPGGRTPNEKLFF. The CDR3 DNA is TGTGCCAGCAGCCCCGGGGGCCGGACTCCTAATGAAAAACTGTTTTTT.

This clone was found a few times. The chain links TRBV29-1 to TRBJ1-1; no clear D. The V end was cut by 6 bases, the J end by 0 bases, with 11 bases between. Looked up from germline, CDR1 is SQVTM and CDR2 is ANQGSEA. The CDR3 extends over 13 amino acids. CDR3 loop: CSVARSMNTEAFF. DNA of the CDR3: TGCAGCGTGGCGAGGTCCATGAACACTGAAGCTTTCTTT.

This clone appeared a single time. The chain combines TRBV9 with TRBJ2-7; D unclear. Trimming took 4 bases from V and 3 from J, leaving 14 bases between them. The CDR3 totals 14 residues. The germline gives CDR1 SGDLS, CDR2 YYNGEE. CDR3 sequence: CASSQGLVDYEQYF. The CDR3 DNA reads TGTGCCAGCAGCCAAGGGCTAGTTGACTACGAGCAGTACTTC.

The chain uses TRBV27 and TRBJ1-4, with D tentatively TRBD1 (6 bases). Trimming removed 5 bases from V and 8 bases from J, with 18 bases in between. Germline values: CDR1 MNHEY, CDR2 SMNVEV (reference sequence). The CDR3 length is 15 residues. The CDR3 here is CASSPFTGKAEKLFF. CDR3 in DNA: TGTGCCAGCAGTCCCTTCACAGGGAAGGCGGAAAAACTGTTTTTT.

About this clone: Other nucleotide sequences from this sample produce the same CDR3. The chain combines TRBV5-4 with TRBJ2-3, with 7 bases lining up with TRBD2. The CDR3 runs to 14 residues. From germline, CDR1 is SGHNT and CDR2 YYREEE (reference sequence). J was trimmed by 2 bases and V by 5 bases; bases with no gene match: 5. The CDR3 coding sequence is TGTGCCAGCAGTTTCGCGGGAGCCACAGATACGCAGTATTTT. Its translation: CASSFAGATDTQYF.

The count of this clone is one. The chain joins TRBV13 to TRBJ2-7; tentatively, D is TRBD1 (5 bases). CDR1 is PRHDT and CDR2 is FYEKMQ in the germline V gene (reference sequence). V shed 5 bases and J shed 0 bases, with 14 bases lying between them. This CDR3 is 15 amino acids long. Here the CDR3 DNA reads TGTGCCAGCAGCCCACGGCACAGGTACTCCTACGAGCAGTACTTC. Amino acids: CASSPRHRYSYEQYF.

The V and J genes are TRBV27 and TRBJ2-7, with unresolved D. Germline values: CDR1 MNHEY, CDR2 SMNVEV (reference sequence). The CDR3 runs 11 residues. V shed 6 bases and J shed 7 bases, with 10 bases lying between them. This CDR3 reads CASRSVIEQYF. The CDR3 DNA reads TGTGCCAGCAGGTCTGTTATTGAGCAGTACTTC.

V is TRBV4-1 and J is TRBJ2-3; 7 bases are shared with TRBD1. The CDR3 totals 19 residues. With 2 bases clipped from V and 0 bases from J, the junction kept 14 bases outside the gene matches. Germline V gene data show CDR1 as MGHRA and CDR2 as YSYEKL. CDR3 amino acids: CASSQSHRGLGGSTDTQYF. Here the CDR3 DNA reads TGCGCCAGCAGCCAATCCCACAGGGGCCTCGGTGGTAGCACAGATACGCAGTATTTT.

The chain has TRBV7-8 and TRBJ1-2, with TRBD1 matching over 7 bases. J gave up 0 bases and V 2 bases, and 6 bases lay outside the gene matches. Per the germline V gene, CDR1 is SGHVS and CDR2 is FQNEAQ. This CDR3 is 16 amino acids long. DNA of the CDR3: TGTGCCAGCAGCTTACCACGACAGGGAGCTAACTATGGCTACACCTTC. It yields the protein CASSLPRQGANYGYTF.

This chain connects TRBV2 to TRBJ2-5, with D perhaps matching TRBD1 or TRBD2 (6 bases each). CDR1 is SNHLY, CDR2 FYNNEI, per germline. The CDR3 loop spans 15 amino acids. Trimming pared 5 bases from V and 1 base from J, leaving 14 bases between. The CDR3 nucleotides read TGTGCCAGCAGTCGCGGCAGGGGAGGCCAAGAGACCCAGTACTTC. Amino acid sequence: CASSRGRGGQETQYF.

The V and J genes are TRBV7-8 and TRBJ2-3, with TRBD2 matching 12 bases. The ends lost 6 bases at V and 4 bases at J; junction bases unmatched: 11. Germline V gives CDR1 SGHVS, CDR2 FQNEAQ. The CDR3 is 17 amino acids. CDR3 sequence reads: CASSLTQTSGSPDTQYF. The DNA of the CDR3 is TGTGCCAGCAGTTTAACCCAGACTAGCGGGAGTCCAGATACGCAGTATTTT.